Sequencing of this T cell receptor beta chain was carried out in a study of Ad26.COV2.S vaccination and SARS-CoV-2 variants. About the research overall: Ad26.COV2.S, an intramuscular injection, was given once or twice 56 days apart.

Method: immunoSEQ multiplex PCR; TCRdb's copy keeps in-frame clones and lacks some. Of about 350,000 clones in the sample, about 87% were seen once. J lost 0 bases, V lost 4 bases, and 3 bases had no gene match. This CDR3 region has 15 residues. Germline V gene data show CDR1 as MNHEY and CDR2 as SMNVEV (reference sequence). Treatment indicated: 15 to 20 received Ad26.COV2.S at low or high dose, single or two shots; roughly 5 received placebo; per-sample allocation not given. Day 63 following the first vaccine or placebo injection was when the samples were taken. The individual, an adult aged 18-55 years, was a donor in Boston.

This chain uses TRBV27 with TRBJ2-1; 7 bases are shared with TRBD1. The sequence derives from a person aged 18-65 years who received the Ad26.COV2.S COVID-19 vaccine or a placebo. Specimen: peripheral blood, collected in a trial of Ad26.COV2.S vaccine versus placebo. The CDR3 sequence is CASSSTGDSYNEQFF. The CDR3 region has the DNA TGTGCCAGCAGTTCAACAGGGGACTCCTACAATGAGCAGTTCTTC.